Each of the 28 T cell receptor beta chains below was sequenced from the same sample in a study of shared clonotypes between healthy human individuals. Some clones are missing from TCRdb's copy, which holds only in-frame ones; the method was immunoSEQ multiplex PCR. This table holds 2 million to 2.5 million clones, around 92% found once. Sequences were obtained from naive CD4+ T cells from PBMCs. Indicated subset: CD45RA+ positively selected. The receptor set was obtained from a man aged 18 to 29 in good health. Some clones in this sample may be carry-over from other donors' samples.

V and J are TRBV7-3 and TRBJ2-7; D uncertain. The CDR3 runs 13 residues. Germline V gene lookup returns CDR1 SGHTA and CDR2 FQGTGA. Trimming took off 5 bases at V and 3 bases at J, with 11 bases between the two ends. Here the CDR3 reads CASSTYLGYEQYF. Written as DNA, the CDR3 is TGTGCCAGCAGCACCTATCTGGGCTACGAGCAGTACTTC.

This clone was seen a single time. The chain has TRBV2 and TRBJ1-2; D might be TRBD1 (5 bases). This CDR3 comprises 12 residues. V was pared by 6 bases and J by 7 bases, with 12 bases between. Germline V lookup: CDR1 SNHLY, CDR2 FYNNEI. For the CDR3, the DNA is TGTGCCAGCAGGGCAGGGAATGTTGGCTACACCTTC. This codes for CASRAGNVGYTF.

The chain links TRBV27 to TRBJ2-7, with 7 bases lining up with TRBD2. Trimming cost V 2 bases and J 2 bases; bases outside gene matches: 6. Per the germline V gene, CDR1 is MNHEY and CDR2 is SMNVEV (reference sequence). This CDR3 spans 15 amino acids. The CDR3 spells CASSLTSAGPYEQYF. The DNA for the CDR3 is TGTGCCAGCAGTTTAACTTCAGCGGGGCCCTACGAGCAGTACTTC.

The chain recombines TRBV7-3 with TRBJ2-1; 11 bases map to TRBD2. The CDR3 consists of 14 residues. Germline CDR1 is SGHTA and CDR2 is FQGTGA. The ends lost 5 bases at V and 7 bases at J; junction bases unmatched: 4. The CDR3 DNA is TGTGCCAGCAGCCCACTAGCGGGAGAAAATGAGCAGTTCTTC. It encodes CASSPLAGENEQFF.

The rearrangement links TRBV6-1 to TRBJ2-7; 15 nucleotides line up with TRBD2. The germline gives CDR1 MNHNS, CDR2 SASEGT. With V trimmed by 4 bases and J by 5 bases, 6 bases remained unmatched. This CDR3 contains 16 residues. The CDR3, as DNA: TGTGCCAGCAGTGGGGGACTAGCGGGAGGTAGCCACGAGCAGTACTTC. Protein product: CASSGGLAGGSHEQYF.

This sequence joins TRBV28 and TRBJ1-4; 7 nucleotides line up with TRBD1. With 6 bases clipped from V and 8 bases from J, the junction kept 12 bases outside the gene matches. CDR1 MDHEN and CDR2 SYDVKM come from the germline V gene. The CDR3 is made up of 15 amino acids. In DNA, the CDR3 is TGTGCCAGCAGCGAAGTCTGGCAGGGGGGAGAAAAACTGTTTTTT. Its protein is CASSEVWQGGEKLFF.

The V gene is TRBV7-9, the J gene TRBJ1-1; tentatively, D is TRBD1 (6 bases). The CDR3 is 13 residues long. CDR1 SEHNR and CDR2 FQNEAQ come from the germline V gene (reference sequence). Trimming cost V 5 bases and J 5 bases, with 12 bases left between them. CDR3 nucleotides: TGTGCCAGCAGCACCAACCAGGGGACTGAAGCTTTCTTT. It encodes CASSTNQGTEAFF.

The chain combines TRBV2 with TRBJ2-7; D gene ambiguous. The germline CDR1 and CDR2 sequences are SNHLY and FYNNEI. V lost 10 bases and J 0 bases, leaving 13 bases between the germline ends. The CDR3 consists of 13 residues. The CDR3 loop reads CATQIDGSYEQYF. CDR3 sequence (DNA): TGTGCCACTCAGATTGACGGCTCCTACGAGCAGTACTTC.

This clone was counted a single time. This chain joins TRBV6-5 and TRBJ1-1; D ambiguous. In germline, CDR1 is MNHEY, CDR2 SVGAGI. V lost 0 bases and J lost 1, with 12 bases in between. The CDR3 loop spans 16 amino acids. CDR3: CASSYSTNTPNTEAFF. DNA of the CDR3: TGTGCCAGCAGTTACTCGACCAACACCCCGAACACTGAAGCTTTCTTT.

This chain's CDR3 is CASSQGPVKETQYF. The CDR3 DNA reads as TGTGCCAGCAGCCAAGGCCCCGTTAAAGAGACCCAGTACTTC. The V gene is TRBV7-9, the J gene TRBJ2-5; D is uncertain. In germline, CDR1 is SEHNR, CDR2 FQNEAQ (reference sequence). Trimming took off 5 bases at V and 3 bases at J, with 13 bases between the two ends. CDR3 length: 14 residues.

This clone was counted a few times. The rearrangement uses TRBV10-3 and TRBJ1-5; TRBD1 matches at 7 bases. V gave up 11 bases and J gave up 3 bases; unmatched junction bases: 7. Germline V lookup: CDR1 ENHRY, CDR2 SYGVKD. The CDR3 runs to 13 residues. CDR3 coding DNA: TGTGCCTCTACAGGGGCACTCAATCAGCCCCAGCATTTT. Amino acid sequence: CASTGALNQPQHF.

The rearrangement uses TRBV4-3 and TRBJ2-7; 7 bases align to TRBD1. V gave up 4 bases and J gave up 1 base; unmatched junction bases: 4. Germline loops: CDR1 LGHNA, CDR2 YSLEER. The CDR3 spans 14 residues. The CDR3 protein is CASSLRQGSYEQYF. The CDR3 bases are TGCGCCAGCAGCCTTCGACAGGGTTCCTACGAGCAGTACTTC.

Concerning this clone: In the same sample, other DNA sequences code for this CDR3. This sequence joins TRBV5-1 and TRBJ1-2, with D tentatively TRBD1 (6 bases). The germline V and J ends were trimmed by 2 bases and 0 bases, with 8 bases remaining between them. From germline, CDR1 is SGHRS and CDR2 YFSETQ. This CDR3 is built from 14 residues. Here the CDR3 reads CASSFGGPNYGYTF. The CDR3 DNA follows: TGCGCCAGCAGCTTTGGGGGGCCTAACTATGGCTACACCTTC.

This rearrangement joins TRBV18 to TRBJ2-6, with TRBD2 identical over 7 bases. Trimming cost V 6 bases and J 3 bases; bases outside gene matches: 11. Germline CDR1 reads KGHSH; CDR2 reads LQKENI. This CDR3 region has 17 residues. CDR3 loop: CASSGRPGGVGANVLTF. DNA of the CDR3: TGTGCCAGCTCCGGGCGCCCGGGAGGCGTTGGGGCCAACGTCCTGACTTTC.

V and J are TRBV7-2 and TRBJ1-5, with TRBD1 identical over 7 bases. The CDR3 is 16 residues long. CDR1 SGHTA and CDR2 FQGNSA come from the germline V gene. V lost 5 bases, J lost 0 bases, and 7 bases stayed unmatched. CDR3 nucleotide sequence: TGTGCCAGCAGCCTAAGGACAGGTTATAGCAATCAGCCCCAGCATTTT. Amino acids: CASSLRTGYSNQPQHF.

V usage is TRBV19 and J usage is TRBJ1-1, with 11 positions matching TRBD1. This CDR3 region has 16 residues. Losses at the gene ends were 4 bases for V and 4 bases for J; bases not matched to a gene: 8. Germline V gives CDR1 LNHDA, CDR2 SQIVND (reference sequence). In DNA form, the CDR3 reads TGTGCCAGTAGTAATTGGACAGGGGGCTTGACCACTGAAGCTTTCTTT. It yields the protein CASSNWTGGLTTEAFF.

The chain is built from TRBV27 and TRBJ2-7, with TRBD1 matching over 8 bases. Losses at the gene ends were 6 bases for V and 5 bases for J; bases not matched to a gene: 9. Germline loops: CDR1 MNHEY, CDR2 SMNVEV (reference sequence). This CDR3 is built from 14 residues. CDR3 DNA sequence: TGTGCCAGCAGGGATGGACAGGGCCGAGACGAGCAGTACTTC. Its translation: CASRDGQGRDEQYF.

The chain couples TRBV5-6 to TRBJ2-7; 7 bases align to TRBD2. Germline values: CDR1 SGHDT, CDR2 YYEEEE. The trim removed 2 bases at V and 3 bases at J, leaving 8 bases unmatched. The length of the CDR3 is 15 residues. DNA for the CDR3: TGTGCCAGCAGCTTCGGTCCTAGCGGAAACTACGAGCAGTACTTC. As protein: CASSFGPSGNYEQYF.

This clone appeared once. V usage is TRBV28 and J usage is TRBJ1-5; 7 bases agree with TRBD1. V lost 5 bases to trimming and J lost 5 bases; unmatched junction nucleotides: 6. Per germline, CDR1 MDHEN and CDR2 SYDVKM. The CDR3 is 14 amino acids. The CDR3, as DNA: TGTGCCAGCAGTCTGGGACAGCCCCATCAGCCCCAGCATTTT. Translated: CASSLGQPHQPQHF.

The genes are TRBV9 and TRBJ2-1; a weak D match, TRBD2 (5 bases). Germline CDR1 SGDLS, CDR2 YYNGEE. V lost 10 bases to trimming and J lost 0 bases, with 11 bases between them. The CDR3 loop spans 13 amino acids. The CDR3 DNA follows: TGTGCCTCGGGGTCCTACTCCTACAATGAGCAGTTCTTC. Translated, it gives CASGSYSYNEQFF.

The CDR3 DNA reads as TGCGCCAGCAGCCAGGCGGTGGGGAACAGGGGGCGCGGCAATGAGCAGTTCTTC. It translates to CASSQAVGNRGRGNEQFF. The chain employs TRBV4-1 and TRBJ2-1; 9 nucleotides match TRBD1. From germline, CDR1 is MGHRA and CDR2 YSYEKL. The CDR3 sequence is 18 residues long. The J segment lost 6 bases and the V segment lost 3 bases, leaving 15 bases of the junction unmatched.

In nucleotides, the CDR3 is TGTGCCAGCAGAACCGCGGGACACCACCTAGATACGCAGTATTTT. Residues: CASRTAGHHLDTQYF. V gene TRBV2 combines with J gene TRBJ2-3, with D perhaps matching TRBD1 or TRBD2 (6 bases each). V dropped 6 bases and J dropped 5 bases, with 18 bases sitting between them. Germline V lookup: CDR1 SNHLY, CDR2 FYNNEI. The CDR3 is 15 residues long.

The V and J genes are TRBV6-5 and TRBJ1-2, with D possibly TRBD1 on 5 matching bases. Trimming took off 2 bases at V and 8 bases at J, with 12 bases between the two ends. Germline-derived CDR1 and CDR2 are MNHEY and SVGAGI. The CDR3 runs 13 residues. The CDR3, as DNA: TGTGCCAGCAGTTACGAGAGGGGATACGGCTACACCTTC. The encoded protein is CASSYERGYGYTF.

The rearrangement links TRBV6-1 to TRBJ2-7, with D unresolved. CDR3 length: 15 residues. Trimming cost V 11 bases and J 2 bases, with 22 bases left between them. Germline-derived CDR1 and CDR2 are MNHNS and SASEGT. The DNA for the CDR3 is TGTGCCTCCAAGAGTGCCCGGCGCATACCCTACGAGCAGTACTTC. Translation: CASKSARRIPYEQYF.

The chain combines TRBV7-9 with TRBJ1-6; 7 bases map to TRBD1. V shed 5 bases, J shed 7 bases, and the junction held 8 bases outside the gene matches. The CDR3 extends over 15 amino acids. Germline values: CDR1 SEHNR, CDR2 FQNEAQ (reference sequence). In DNA form, the CDR3 reads TGTGCCAGCAGCACAACGACAGGGCAGAATTCACCCCTCCACTTT. It is translated as CASSTTTGQNSPLHF.

The chain carries TRBV5-6 and TRBJ1-2; 9 nucleotides align to TRBD1. Trimming at V came to 7 bases and at J to 6 bases, leaving 13 bases not matched to a gene. Germline V gene sequence: CDR1 SGHDT, CDR2 YYEEEE. The CDR3 covers 15 residues. The CDR3 loop reads CASQRGQGSLNGYTF. CDR3 DNA: TGTGCCAGCCAGCGGGGACAGGGAAGCCTAAATGGCTACACCTTC.

The chain couples TRBV11-1 to TRBJ1-3; D is possibly TRBD1 (6 bases). The CDR3 spans 15 residues. Looked up from germline, CDR1 is SGHAT and CDR2 is FQDESV (reference sequence). V was clipped by 4 bases and J by 1 base, with 11 bases between them. The DNA of the CDR3 is TGTGCCAGCAGCTCGGACAGTAGGTCTGGAAACACCATATATTTT. Amino acids: CASSSDSRSGNTIYF.

The chain carries TRBV7-9 and TRBJ2-7; D may match TRBD1 or TRBD2 (5 bases each). The V and J ends lost 3 bases and 5 bases respectively, with 17 bases between them. This CDR3 has 15 amino acids. The germline V gene encodes CDR1 SEHNR and CDR2 FQNEAQ (reference sequence). The CDR3 reads CASSFIAQGSNEQYF. CDR3 nucleotide sequence: TGTGCCAGCAGCTTTATAGCGCAGGGTAGTAACGAGCAGTACTTC.